The rows below give T cell receptor beta chains drawn from one sample of a study of T cell repertoires in cytomegalovirus infection. TCRdb redid the calling of the reads with MiXCR, one entry per CDR3 protein. The sample yields about 470,000 distinct CDR3 sequences, about 42% seen once. These receptors' antigens are unknown. This specimen consisted of cultured PBMCs, obtained from culture after CMV antigen stimulation. Source of these receptors: a human donor in good health (CMV status not recorded). Some clones in this sample may be carry-over from other donors' samples. CDR3s include the opening cysteine and the closing phenylalanine or tryptophan. D genes are given only for firm matches. Expanded clones get a size class; other rows say once, few or many, or leave the size out.

D: TRBD2; J: TRBJ2-1; size: -; V: TRBV6-5; DNA: TGTGCCAGCAGTTCCAGACGCTGGACTAGCGGGGCCACCAATGAGCAGTTCTTC; CDR3: CASSSRRWTSGATNEQFF
D: -; J: TRBJ2-2; size: -; V: TRBV7-2; DNA: TGTGCCAGCAGTACTGACACCGGGGAGCTGTTTTTT; CDR3: CASSTDTGELFF
D: TRBD1; J: TRBJ1-3; size: -; V: TRBV6-2/TRBV6-3; DNA: TGTGCCAGCAGTCTTCGGGACAGTGACAACTCTGGAAACACCATATATTTT; CDR3: CASSLRDSDNSGNTIYF
D: -; J: TRBJ2-7; size: once; V: TRBV9; DNA: TGTGCCAGCAGCGTAGATGGGGCCCTCGAGCAGTACTTC; CDR3: CASSVDGALEQYF
D: -; J: TRBJ2-3; size: few; V: TRBV4-1; DNA: TGCGCCAGCAGCCAAGTGGGCAACGGGGGACCAGGATACACAGATACGCAGTATTTT; CDR3: CASSQVGNGGPGYTDTQYF
D: -; J: TRBJ2-3; size: -; V: TRBV7-2; DNA: TGTGCCATGAGCCGTGGCACTACAGATACGCAGTATTTT; CDR3: CAMSRGTTDTQYF
D: -; J: TRBJ1-1; size: -; V: TRBV19; DNA: TGTGCCAGTAGTGGGTCTAACACTGAAGCTTTCTTT; CDR3: CASSGSNTEAFF
D: TRBD1; J: TRBJ2-7; size: -; V: TRBV19; DNA: TGTGCCACCGGGACAGGGAGCTACGAGCAGTACTTC; CDR3: CATGTGSYEQYF
D: -; J: TRBJ1-4; size: many; V: TRBV7-2; DNA: TGTGCCAGCAGCCTGGACATTGCCCTTAATGAAAAACTGTTTTTT; CDR3: CASSLDIALNEKLFF
D: TRBD2; J: TRBJ2-7; size: many; V: TRBV7-2; DNA: TGTGCCAGCAGCTTCGAGACTAGCGGAGAAGGCGAGCAGTACTTC; CDR3: CASSFETSGEGEQYF
D: -; J: TRBJ1-4; size: -; V: TRBV19; DNA: TGTGCCAGTGCAGAGAGGGGGGAGGCCGAAAAACTGTTTTTT; CDR3: CASAERGEAEKLFF
D: TRBD2; J: TRBJ2-7; size: few; V: TRBV7-2; DNA: TGTGCCAGCAGCTCCTCTAGCGGGTATCCCGAGCAGTACTTC; CDR3: CASSSSSGYPEQYF
D: -; J: TRBJ1-1; size: -; V: TRBV7-6; DNA: TGTGCCAGCAACTCCATACACACTGAAGCTTTCTTT; CDR3: CASNSIHTEAFF
D: TRBD1; J: TRBJ2-3; size: -; V: TRBV4-3; DNA: TGCGCCAGCAGCCCAACAGGGGGTCGGGTCGCAGATACGCAGTATTTT; CDR3: CASSPTGGRVADTQYF
D: -; J: TRBJ2-2; size: -; V: TRBV7-8; DNA: TGTGCCAGCAGCTTCCAAGCGGTCACCGGGGAGCTGTTTTTT; CDR3: CASSFQAVTGELFF
D: TRBD2; J: TRBJ2-3; size: few; V: TRBV18; DNA: TGTGCCAGCTCACCACCGGGACTAGCGGGAGCAGATACGCAGTATTTT; CDR3: CASSPPGLAGADTQYF
D: TRBD1; J: TRBJ2-7; size: few; V: TRBV11-2; DNA: TGTGCCAGCAGCCTGACAGGGGTTCAGTACTTC; CDR3: CASSLTGVQYF
D: TRBD1; J: TRBJ1-1; size: -; V: TRBV5-1; DNA: TGCGCCAGCAGCTTGGCGGGGACAGGGGTCACTGAAGCTTTCTTT; CDR3: CASSLAGTGVTEAFF
D: TRBD2; J: TRBJ2-7; size: -; V: TRBV10-3; DNA: TGTGCCATCAGTGAAAGCGGGGGGCCGAACGAGCAGTACTTC; CDR3: CAISESGGPNEQYF
D: TRBD2; J: TRBJ2-1; size: -; V: TRBV9; DNA: TGTGCCAGCAGCAACGCCGGGACTAGCAGACTACCCTACAATGAGCAGTTCTTC; CDR3: CASSNAGTSRLPYNEQFF
D: -; J: TRBJ1-4; size: -; V: TRBV7-6; DNA: TGTGCCAGCAGCTTAGTCTCCAGAAGGGCTAATGAAAAACTGTTTTTT; CDR3: CASSLVSRRANEKLFF
D: TRBD2; J: TRBJ2-1; size: -; V: TRBV6-5; DNA: TGTGCCAGCCGGACCCTGCGCGCTAGCGGGGGCAATGAGCAGTTCTTC; CDR3: CASRTLRASGGNEQFF
D: TRBD2; J: TRBJ2-2; size: -; V: TRBV6-6; DNA: TGTGCCAGCAGTGAGGCCGTATCACCCTCGGATACACTAGCGGGCACCGGGGAGCTGTTTTTT; CDR3: CASSEAVSPSDTLAGTGELFF
D: TRBD1; J: TRBJ1-1; size: few; V: TRBV12-3/TRBV12-4; DNA: TGTGCCAGCGGCGAAGGGGGCTCTGGAGCTTTCTTT; CDR3: CASGEGGSGAFF
D: TRBD2; J: TRBJ2-3; size: -; V: TRBV10-3; DNA: TGTGCCATCAGCCCGGGACTAGCAACAGATACGCAGTATTTT; CDR3: CAISPGLATDTQYF
D: TRBD2; J: TRBJ2-5; size: few; V: TRBV6-2/TRBV6-3; DNA: TGTGCCAGCAGGCTTGAGCGGGACCCGTACCAAGAGACCCAGTACTTC; CDR3: CASRLERDPYQETQYF
D: -; J: TRBJ2-3; size: -; V: TRBV5-1; DNA: TGCGCCAGCAGCTCGAGTCTCCCCTCATCGACAGATACGCAGTATTTT; CDR3: CASSSSLPSSTDTQYF
D: -; J: TRBJ2-7; size: -; V: TRBV5-8; DNA: TGTGCCAGCAGCTTGTACGCGGAGGGGCAGTACTTC; CDR3: CASSLYAEGQYF
D: -; J: TRBJ2-7; size: -; V: TRBV27; DNA: TGTACCAGCAGTTTATTAGGACATACCTGGGAGCAGTACTTC; CDR3: CTSSLLGHTWEQYF